This entry concerns a single T cell receptor beta chain. Some clones are missing from TCRdb's copy, which holds only in-frame ones; the method was immunoSEQ multiplex PCR. This table holds 100,000 to 150,000 clones, 80% to 95% found once. The record originates from a study of control samples from healthy donors and cancer patients. Input material: blood. This sequence was found in a young man in good health.

CDR3 sequence: CASTLTQGAYGYTF. The CDR3 bases are TGTGCCAGCACCCTCACCCAGGGGGCTTATGGCTACACCTTC. This rearrangement joins TRBV28 to TRBJ1-2; 8 nucleotides align to TRBD1. V was clipped by 7 bases and J by 5 bases; unmatched bases: 9. Germline CDR1 and CDR2: MDHEN and SYDVKM. The CDR3 has 14 amino acids.